The rows below give T cell receptor beta chains drawn from one sample of a study of regulatory dendritic cells for organ transplantation. Data came from immunoSEQ multiplex PCR; TCRdb stores just in-frame clones and leaves some out. This sample has some 10,000 clones, with roughly two thirds found just once. Sequenced input: memory CD8+ T cells from blood. These receptors were taken from a human donor in good health. CDR3s include the opening cysteine and the closing phenylalanine or tryptophan. Fields, in order: D gene, clone size, J gene, V gene, CDR3 length, CDR3 protein, CDR3 DNA. A D gene is named only where the DNA matches it firmly. The listing skips clone size in some rows; elsewhere it reads once, few, many or a size class.

TRBD1,NA,TRBJ2-2,TRBV4-1,17,CASSQAHRGKNTGELFF,TGCGCCAGCAGCCAGGCTCACAGGGGAAAGAACACCGGGGAGCTGTTTTTT
NA,NA,TRBJ2-2,TRBV5-6,14,CASSLAPRGGELFF,TGTGCCAGCAGCTTGGCACCGAGAGGCGGGGAGCTGTTTTTT
NA,NA,TRBJ2-5,TRBV2,13,CAMDSGAGETQYF,TGTGCCATGGATTCAGGGGCTGGGGAGACCCAGTACTTC
TRBD1,once,TRBJ2-3,TRBV5-5,16,CASSTRDREVPDTQYF,TGTGCCAGCAGCACCCGGGACAGGGAAGTACCAGATACGCAGTATTTT
TRBD1,NA,TRBJ2-1,TRBV30,15,CAWSVDRGPYNEQFF,TGTGCCTGGAGTGTGGACAGGGGGCCTTACAATGAGCAGTTCTTC
NA,few,TRBJ2-5,TRBV27,13,CASSWTAAQTQYF,TGTGCCAGCAGTTGGACTGCGGCGCAGACCCAGTACTTC
NA,NA,TRBJ1-2,TRBV5-4,15,CASSQDMDRLYGYTF,TGTGCCAGCAGCCAAGATATGGACAGACTCTATGGCTACACCTTC
NA,NA,TRBJ1-2,TRBV25-1,12,CASESGRYGYTF,TGTGCCAGCGAGTCGGGGCGCTATGGCTACACCTTC
TRBD1,few,TRBJ1-1,TRBV7-9,14,CASSLAQGAAEAFF,TGTGCCAGCAGCTTAGCCCAGGGGGCTGCTGAAGCTTTCTTT
TRBD1,NA,TRBJ1-5,TRBV10-3,14,CAISGQGINQPQHF,TGTGCCATCAGTGGACAGGGGATCAATCAGCCCCAGCATTTT
NA,NA,TRBJ1-5,TRBV7-8,14,CASSLIYSNQPQHF,TGTGCCAGCAGCTTGATATATAGCAATCAGCCCCAGCATTTT
NA,once,TRBJ1-2,TRBV6-5,15,CASSYSFLGSDGYTF,TGTGCCAGCAGTTACTCGTTTTTGGGGTCGGATGGCTACACCTTC